The sequence of this T cell receptor beta chain was determined in a study of cytomegalovirus exposure and HLA in healthy donors. As concerns this clone: The antigen is not known.

The PCR contained 60 Vbeta and 13 Jbeta primers. This table comes from immunoSEQ multiplex PCR, and its TCRdb copy is limited to in-frame clones, with some not included. The sample comprises 150,000 to 200,000 clones, 80% to 85% of which are singletons, and about 2.5% rests with the top ten. There are 15 residues in the CDR3. Germline CDR1 reads SGHTA; CDR2 reads FQGNSA. Between the trimmed V and J ends, which lost 3 bases and 2 bases, there was a span of 12 bases. General observations from the study: Most TCR sequences showed up rarely, but some public TCRs showed up in many donors. Common viral pathogens seemed to be connected with several of the most significant clusters, according to a later analysis.

This receptor was obtained from a male donor in good health and CMV-seronegative. The V gene is TRBV7-2, the J gene TRBJ2-3, with D perhaps TRBD1 (5 bases). Source material: PBMCs. CDR3 residues: CASSFHPDTTDTQYF. In DNA, the CDR3 is TGTGCCAGCAGCTTCCACCCGGACACCACAGATACGCAGTATTTT.